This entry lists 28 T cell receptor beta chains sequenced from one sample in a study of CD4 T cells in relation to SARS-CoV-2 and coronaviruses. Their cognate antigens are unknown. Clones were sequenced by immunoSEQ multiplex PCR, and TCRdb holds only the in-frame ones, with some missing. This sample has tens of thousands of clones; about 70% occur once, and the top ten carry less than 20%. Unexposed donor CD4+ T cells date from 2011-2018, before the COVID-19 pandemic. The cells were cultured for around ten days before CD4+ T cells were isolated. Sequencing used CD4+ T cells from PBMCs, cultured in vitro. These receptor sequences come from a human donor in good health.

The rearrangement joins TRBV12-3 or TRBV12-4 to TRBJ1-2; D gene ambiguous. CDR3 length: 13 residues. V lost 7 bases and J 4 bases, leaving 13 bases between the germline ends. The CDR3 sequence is CASTLGSVYGYTF. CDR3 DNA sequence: TGTGCCAGCACCCTAGGGTCAGTCTATGGCTACACCTTC.

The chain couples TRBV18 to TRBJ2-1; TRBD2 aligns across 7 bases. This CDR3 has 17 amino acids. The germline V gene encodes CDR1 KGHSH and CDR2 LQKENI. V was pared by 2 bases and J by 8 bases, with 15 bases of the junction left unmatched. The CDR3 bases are TGTGCCAGCTCACCAATCCCTCCGTCCGGACTAGGCTATGAGCAGTTCTTC. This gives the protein CASSPIPPSGLGYEQFF.

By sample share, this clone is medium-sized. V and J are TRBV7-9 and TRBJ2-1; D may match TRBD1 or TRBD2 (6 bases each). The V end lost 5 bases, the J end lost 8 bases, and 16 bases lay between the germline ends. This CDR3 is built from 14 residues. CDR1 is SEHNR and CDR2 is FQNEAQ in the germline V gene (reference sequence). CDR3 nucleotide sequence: TGTGCCAGCAGCCCCGGGGGCGGGACGGATGAGCAGTTCTTC. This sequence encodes CASSPGGGTDEQFF.

As DNA, the CDR3 is TGTGCCAGCAGCTACCAACAGAGGAGCAGCTATGGCTACACCTTC. Its protein product is CASSYQQRSSYGYTF. The J gene is TRBJ1-2, the V gene TRBV11-2; unclear D gene. This CDR3 has 15 amino acids. Between the trimmed V and J ends, which lost 4 bases and 4 bases, there was a span of 16 bases. CDR1 SGHAT and CDR2 FQNNGV come from the germline V gene.

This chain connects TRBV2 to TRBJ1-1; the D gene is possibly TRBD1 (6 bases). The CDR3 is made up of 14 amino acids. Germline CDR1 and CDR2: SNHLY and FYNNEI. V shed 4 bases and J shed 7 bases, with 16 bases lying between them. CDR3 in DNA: TGTGCCAGCAGTGCCGGGACAAGGAACGGTGAAGCTTTCTTT. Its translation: CASSAGTRNGEAFF. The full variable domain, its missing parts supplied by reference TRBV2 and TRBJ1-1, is EPEVTQTPSHQVTQMGQEVILRCVPISNHLYFYWYRQILGQKVEFLVSFYNNEISEKSEIFDDQFSVERPDGSNFTLKIRSTKLEDSAMYFCASSAGTRNGEAFFGQGTRLTVV.

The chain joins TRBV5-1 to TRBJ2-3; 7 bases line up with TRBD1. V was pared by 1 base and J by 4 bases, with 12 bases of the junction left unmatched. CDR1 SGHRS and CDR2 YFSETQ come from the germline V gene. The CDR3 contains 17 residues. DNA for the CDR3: TGCGCCAGCAGCTTGTACAGGGGCTCAGCGGAGTCAGATACGCAGTATTTT. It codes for CASSLYRGSAESDTQYF.

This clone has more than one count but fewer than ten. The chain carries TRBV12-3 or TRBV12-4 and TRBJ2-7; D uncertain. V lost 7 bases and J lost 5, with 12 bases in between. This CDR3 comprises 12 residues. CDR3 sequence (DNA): TGTGCCAGCACCTTGAACCCCAACGAGCAGTACTTC. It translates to CASTLNPNEQYF.

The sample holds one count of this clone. The CDR3 spells CASRNRETQPQHF. The CDR3 DNA sequence: TGTGCCAGCAGGAACAGGGAAACTCAGCCCCAGCATTTT. This sequence joins TRBV6-5 and TRBJ1-5; D perhaps matches TRBD1 (6 bases). This CDR3 comprises 13 residues. CDR1 MNHEY and CDR2 SVGAGI come from the germline V gene. Trimming left V 6 bases short and J 6 bases short, with 12 bases between.

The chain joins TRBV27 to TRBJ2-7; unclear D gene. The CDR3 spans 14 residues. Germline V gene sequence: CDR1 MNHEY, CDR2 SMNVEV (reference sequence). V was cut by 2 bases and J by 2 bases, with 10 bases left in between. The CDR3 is CASSLRDGPYEQYF. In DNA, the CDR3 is TGTGCCAGCAGTTTAAGGGATGGACCCTACGAGCAGTACTTC.

In DNA form, the CDR3 reads TGTGCCAGCTCCCTTTCCGGTCCAGGGGGTATTCAGCCCCAGCATTTT. Protein product: CASSLSGPGGIQPQHF. The chain carries TRBV18 and TRBJ1-5; TRBD1 matches at 7 bases. The germline CDR1 and CDR2 sequences are KGHSH and LQKENI. J gave up 6 bases and V 6 bases, and 14 bases lay outside the gene matches. The CDR3 runs to 16 residues.

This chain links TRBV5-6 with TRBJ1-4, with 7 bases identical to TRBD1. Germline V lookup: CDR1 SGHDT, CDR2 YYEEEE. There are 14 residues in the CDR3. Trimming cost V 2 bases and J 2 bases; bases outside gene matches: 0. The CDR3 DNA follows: TGTGCCAGCAGCTTACAGGGGACTAATGAAAAACTGTTTTTT. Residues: CASSLQGTNEKLFF. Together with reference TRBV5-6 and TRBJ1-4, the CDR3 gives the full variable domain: DAGVTQSPTHLIKTRGQQVTLRCSPKSGHDTVSWYQQALGQGPQFIFQYYEEEERQRGNFPDRFSGHQFPNYSSELNVNALLLGDSALYLCASSLQGTNEKLFFGSGTQLSVL.

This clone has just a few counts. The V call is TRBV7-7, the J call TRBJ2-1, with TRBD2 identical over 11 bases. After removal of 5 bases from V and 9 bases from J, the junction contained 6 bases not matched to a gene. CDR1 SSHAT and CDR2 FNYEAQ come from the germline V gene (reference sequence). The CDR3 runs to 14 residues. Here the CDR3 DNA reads TGTGCCAGCAGCCTCGGACTAGCGGGTACTGAGCAGTTCTTC. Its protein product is CASSLGLAGTEQFF.

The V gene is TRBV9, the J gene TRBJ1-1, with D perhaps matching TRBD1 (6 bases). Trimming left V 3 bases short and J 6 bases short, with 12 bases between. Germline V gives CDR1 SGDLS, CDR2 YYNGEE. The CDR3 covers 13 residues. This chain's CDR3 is CASSGRGYAEAFF. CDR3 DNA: TGTGCCAGCAGCGGCAGGGGATATGCTGAAGCTTTCTTT.

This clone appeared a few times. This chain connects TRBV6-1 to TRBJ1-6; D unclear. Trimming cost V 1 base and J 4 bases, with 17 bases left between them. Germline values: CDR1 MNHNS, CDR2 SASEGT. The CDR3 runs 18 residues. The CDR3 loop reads CASSEGYSVLLYNSPLHF. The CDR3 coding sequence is TGTGCCAGCAGTGAAGGGTATTCGGTCCTACTGTATAATTCACCCCTCCACTTT.

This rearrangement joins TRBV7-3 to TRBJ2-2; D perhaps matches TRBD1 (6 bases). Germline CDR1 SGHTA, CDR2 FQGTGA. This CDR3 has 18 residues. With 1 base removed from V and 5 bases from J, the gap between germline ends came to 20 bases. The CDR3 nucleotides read TGTGCCAGCAGCTTAAGCGGACCCGGGGCAGGGGTTACCGGGGAGCTGTTTTTT. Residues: CASSLSGPGAGVTGELFF.

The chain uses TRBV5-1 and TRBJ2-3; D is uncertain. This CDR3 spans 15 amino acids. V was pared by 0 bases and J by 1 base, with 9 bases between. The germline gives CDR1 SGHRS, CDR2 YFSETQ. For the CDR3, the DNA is TGCGCCAGCAGCTTGGTTGTTCGCCGCACAGATACGCAGTATTTT. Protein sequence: CASSLVVRRTDTQYF. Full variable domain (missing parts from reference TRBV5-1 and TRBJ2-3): KAGVTQTPRYLIKTRGQQVTLSCSPISGHRSVSWYQQTPGQGLQFLFEYFSETQRNKGNFPGRFSGRQFSNSRSEMNVSTLELGDSALYLCASSLVVRRTDTQYFGPGTRLTVL.

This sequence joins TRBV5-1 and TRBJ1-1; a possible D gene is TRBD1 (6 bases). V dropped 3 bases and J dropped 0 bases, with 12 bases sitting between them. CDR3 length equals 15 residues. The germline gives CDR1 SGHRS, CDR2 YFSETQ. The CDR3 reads CASSSTGTMNTEAFF. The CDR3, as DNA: TGCGCCAGCAGCTCCACAGGGACCATGAACACTGAAGCTTTCTTT. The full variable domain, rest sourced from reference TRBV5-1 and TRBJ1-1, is KAGVTQTPRYLIKTRGQQVTLSCSPISGHRSVSWYQQTPGQGLQFLFEYFSETQRNKGNFPGRFSGRQFSNSRSEMNVSTLELGDSALYLCASSSTGTMNTEAFFGQGTRLTVV.

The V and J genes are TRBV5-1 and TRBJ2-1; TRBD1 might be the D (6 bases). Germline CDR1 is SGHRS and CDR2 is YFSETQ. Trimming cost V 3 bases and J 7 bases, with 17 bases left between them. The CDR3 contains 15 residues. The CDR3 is CASSSPGATANEQFF. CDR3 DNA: TGCGCCAGCAGCTCCCCAGGGGCGACTGCGAATGAGCAGTTCTTC.

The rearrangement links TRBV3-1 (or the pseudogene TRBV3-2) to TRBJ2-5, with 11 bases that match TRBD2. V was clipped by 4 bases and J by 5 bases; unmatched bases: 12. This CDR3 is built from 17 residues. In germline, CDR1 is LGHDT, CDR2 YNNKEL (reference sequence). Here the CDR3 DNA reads TGTGCCAGCAGCCCACGGGGTAGCGGGAGGGCCCTGGAGACCCAGTACTTC. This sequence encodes CASSPRGSGRALETQYF.

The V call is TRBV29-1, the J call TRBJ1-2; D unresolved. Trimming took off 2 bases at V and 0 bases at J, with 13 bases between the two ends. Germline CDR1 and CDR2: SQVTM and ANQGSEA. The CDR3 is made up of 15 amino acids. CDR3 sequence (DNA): TGCAGCGTTGAAACCCCCTTGGGGACTAACTATGGCTACACCTTC. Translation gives CSVETPLGTNYGYTF.

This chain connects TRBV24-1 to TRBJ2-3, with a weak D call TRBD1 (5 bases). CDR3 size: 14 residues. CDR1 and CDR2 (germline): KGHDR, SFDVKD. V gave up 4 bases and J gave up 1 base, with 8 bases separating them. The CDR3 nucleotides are TGTGCCACCAGTGACCAGGGTGGCACAGATACGCAGTATTTT. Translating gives CATSDQGGTDTQYF.

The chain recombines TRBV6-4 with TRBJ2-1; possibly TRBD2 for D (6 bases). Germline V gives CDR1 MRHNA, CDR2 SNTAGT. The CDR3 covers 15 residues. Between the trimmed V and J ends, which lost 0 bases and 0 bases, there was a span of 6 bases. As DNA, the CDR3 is TGTGCCAGCAGTGACTCAGCGGGCTCCTACAATGAGCAGTTCTTC. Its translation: CASSDSAGSYNEQFF.

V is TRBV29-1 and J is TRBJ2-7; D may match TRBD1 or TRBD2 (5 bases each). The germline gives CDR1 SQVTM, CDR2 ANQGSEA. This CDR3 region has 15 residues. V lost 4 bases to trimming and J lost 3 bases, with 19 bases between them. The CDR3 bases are TGCAGCGTTGGCGGAGGTGGGCTGGGGCTCTACGAGCAGTACTTC. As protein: CSVGGGGLGLYEQYF.

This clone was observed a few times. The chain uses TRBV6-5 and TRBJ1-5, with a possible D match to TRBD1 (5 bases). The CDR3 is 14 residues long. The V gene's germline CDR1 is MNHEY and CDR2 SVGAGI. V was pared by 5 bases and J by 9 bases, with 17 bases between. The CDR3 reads CASSPLGDLGPQHF. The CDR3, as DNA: TGTGCCAGCAGTCCCTTAGGGGACTTGGGGCCCCAGCATTTT.

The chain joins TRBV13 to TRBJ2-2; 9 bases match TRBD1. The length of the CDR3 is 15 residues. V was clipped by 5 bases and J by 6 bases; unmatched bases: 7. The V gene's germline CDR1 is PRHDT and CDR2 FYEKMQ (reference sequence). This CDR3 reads CASSRDRVLAGELFF. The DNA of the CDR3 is TGTGCCAGCAGCCGGGACAGGGTCTTGGCCGGGGAGCTGTTTTTT.

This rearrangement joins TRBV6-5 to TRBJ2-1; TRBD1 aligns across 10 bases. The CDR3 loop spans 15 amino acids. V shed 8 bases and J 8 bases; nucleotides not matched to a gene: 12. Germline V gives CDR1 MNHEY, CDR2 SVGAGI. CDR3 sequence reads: CASGETGTGADEQFF. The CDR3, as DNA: TGTGCCAGCGGGGAGACCGGGACAGGGGCTGATGAGCAGTTCTTC.

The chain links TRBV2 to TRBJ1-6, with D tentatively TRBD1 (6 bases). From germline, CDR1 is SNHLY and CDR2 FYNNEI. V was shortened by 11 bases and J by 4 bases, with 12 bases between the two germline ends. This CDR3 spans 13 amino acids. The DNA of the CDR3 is TGTGCCGCAGGGGAGGATTATAATTCACCCCTCCACTTT. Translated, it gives CAAGEDYNSPLHF.

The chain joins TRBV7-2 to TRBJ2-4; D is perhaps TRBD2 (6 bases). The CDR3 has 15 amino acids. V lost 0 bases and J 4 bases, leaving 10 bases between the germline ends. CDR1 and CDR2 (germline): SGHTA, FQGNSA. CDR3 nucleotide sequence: TGTGCCAGCAGCTTAGCGGGGGGAATAAAAAACATTCAGTACTTC. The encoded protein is CASSLAGGIKNIQYF.